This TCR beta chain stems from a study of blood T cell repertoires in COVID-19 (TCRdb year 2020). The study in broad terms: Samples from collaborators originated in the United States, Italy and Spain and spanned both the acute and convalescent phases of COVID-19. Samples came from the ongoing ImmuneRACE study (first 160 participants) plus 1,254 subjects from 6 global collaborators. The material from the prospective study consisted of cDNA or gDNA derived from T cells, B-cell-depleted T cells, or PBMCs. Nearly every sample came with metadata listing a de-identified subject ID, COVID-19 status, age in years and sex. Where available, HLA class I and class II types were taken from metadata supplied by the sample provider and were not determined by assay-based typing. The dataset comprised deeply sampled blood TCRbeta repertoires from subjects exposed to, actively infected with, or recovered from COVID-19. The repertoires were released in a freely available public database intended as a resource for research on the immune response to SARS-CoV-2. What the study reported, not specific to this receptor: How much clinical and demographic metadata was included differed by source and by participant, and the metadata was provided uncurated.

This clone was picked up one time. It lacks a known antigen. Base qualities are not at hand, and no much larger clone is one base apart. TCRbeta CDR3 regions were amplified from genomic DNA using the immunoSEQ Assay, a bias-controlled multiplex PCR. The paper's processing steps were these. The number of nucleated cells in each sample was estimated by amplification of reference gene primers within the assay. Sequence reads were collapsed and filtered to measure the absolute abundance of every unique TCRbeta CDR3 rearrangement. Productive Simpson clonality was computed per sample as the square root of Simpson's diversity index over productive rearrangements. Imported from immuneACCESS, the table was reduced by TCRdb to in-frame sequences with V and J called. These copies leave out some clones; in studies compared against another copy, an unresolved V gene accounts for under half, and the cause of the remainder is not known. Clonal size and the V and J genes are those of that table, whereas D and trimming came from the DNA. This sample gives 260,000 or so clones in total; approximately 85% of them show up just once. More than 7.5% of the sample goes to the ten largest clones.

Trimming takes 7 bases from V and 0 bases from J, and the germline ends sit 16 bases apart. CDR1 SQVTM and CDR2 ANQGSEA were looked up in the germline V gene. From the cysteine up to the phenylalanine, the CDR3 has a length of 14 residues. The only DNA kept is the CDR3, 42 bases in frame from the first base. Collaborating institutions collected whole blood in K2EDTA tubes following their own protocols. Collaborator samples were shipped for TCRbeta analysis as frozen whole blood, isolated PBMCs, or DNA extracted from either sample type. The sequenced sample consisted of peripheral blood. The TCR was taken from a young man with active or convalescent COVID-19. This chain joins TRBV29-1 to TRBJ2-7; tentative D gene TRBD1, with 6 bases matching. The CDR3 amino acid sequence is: CSAVDGTFSYEQYF. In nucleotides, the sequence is TGCAGCGCGGTGGACGGGACATTCTCCTACGAGCAGTACTTC.